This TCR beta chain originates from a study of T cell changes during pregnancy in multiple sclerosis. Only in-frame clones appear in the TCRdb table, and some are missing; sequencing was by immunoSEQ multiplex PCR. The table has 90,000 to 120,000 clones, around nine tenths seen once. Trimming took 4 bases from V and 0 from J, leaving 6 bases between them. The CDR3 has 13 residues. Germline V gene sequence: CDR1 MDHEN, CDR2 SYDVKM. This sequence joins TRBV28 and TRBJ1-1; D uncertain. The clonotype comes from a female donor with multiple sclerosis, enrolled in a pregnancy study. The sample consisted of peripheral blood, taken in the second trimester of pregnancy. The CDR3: CASSWLMNTEAFF. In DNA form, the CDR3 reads TGTGCCAGCAGTTGGCTTATGAACACTGAAGCTTTCTTT. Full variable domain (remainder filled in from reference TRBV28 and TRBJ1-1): DVKVTQSSRYLVKRTGEKVFLECVQDMDHENMFWYRQDPGLGLRLIYFSYDVKMKEKGDIPEGYSVSREKKERFSLILESASTNQTSMYLCASSWLMNTEAFFGQGTRLTVV.